These T cell receptor beta chains were read from a single sample in a study. TCRdb called the 5' RACE reads again in MiXCR, with one record for every CDR3 protein. This sample has 10,000 to 15,000 distinct CDR3 sequences, with around 22% found just once. Sequencing input: naive CD4+ T cells sorted from blood. These receptors all come from a female donor with breast cancer. CDR3s include the opening cysteine and the closing phenylalanine or tryptophan. A D gene is named only where the DNA matches it firmly. Rows give clone size only sometimes, using once, few, many, or a class for an expanded clone.

TRBV4-1	TRBJ2-6	-	many	CASSLYMASGANVLTF	TGCGCCAGCAGCCTGTACATGGCCTCTGGGGCCAACGTCCTGACTTTC
TRBV12-3/TRBV12-4	TRBJ1-1	TRBD1	few	CASSMGQTNTEAFF	TGTGCCAGCAGTATGGGACAGACGAACACTGAAGCTTTCTTT
TRBV5-1	TRBJ2-7	TRBD1	-	CASSGTVTYEQYF	TGCGCCAGCAGCGGGACAGTTACCTACGAGCAGTACTTC
TRBV11-2	TRBJ2-3	-	-	CASSPTGLKSQTDTQYF	TGTGCCAGCAGCCCCACGGGACTCAAGAGTCAGACAGATACGCAGTATTTT
TRBV20-1	TRBJ2-4	-	once	CSAGGKLKNIQYF	TGCAGTGCCGGCGGGAAACTCAAAAACATTCAGTACTTC
TRBV5-6	TRBJ2-7	TRBD2	many	CASSSLSGGKDEQYF	TGTGCCAGCAGCTCCCTTAGCGGGGGTAAAGACGAGCAGTACTTC
TRBV6-1	TRBJ2-2	-	-	CASSARARRTVELFF	TGTGCCAGCAGTGCTCGGGCTCGACGCACCGTGGAGCTGTTTTTT
TRBV5-1	TRBJ1-5	TRBD1	few	CASSPGTGINQPQHF	TGCGCCAGCAGCCCCGGGACAGGGATCAACCAGCCCCAGCATTTT
TRBV6-6	TRBJ1-1	-	many	CASSYSKAGNTEAFF	TGTGCCAGCAGTTACTCGAAGGCCGGGAACACTGAAGCTTTCTTT
TRBV6-6	TRBJ1-5	-	medium-sized	CASIGGNQPQHF	TGTGCCAGCATCGGCGGAAATCAGCCCCAGCATTTT
TRBV19	TRBJ2-7	-	-	CATSPGAYEQYF	TGTGCCACCTCCCCGGGTGCCTACGAGCAGTACTTC
TRBV20-1	TRBJ1-1	TRBD1	few	CSARPGTGGKIGTEAFF	TGCAGTGCTAGACCCGGGACAGGGGGTAAAATAGGCACTGAAGCTTTCTTT
TRBV7-2	TRBJ1-2	TRBD1	medium-sized	CASSPSGQANYGYTF	TGTGCCAGCAGCCCCTCGGGACAGGCTAACTATGGCTACACCTTC
TRBV20-1	TRBJ2-7	-	-	CSARVGGVYEQYF	TGCAGTGCTAGGGTGGGCGGGGTTTACGAGCAGTACTTC
TRBV7-8	TRBJ2-1	TRBD2	many	CASSHGLAGGRRLSHEQFF	TGTGCCAGCAGCCACGGACTAGCGGGAGGGCGGAGATTATCCCATGAGCAGTTCTTC
TRBV7-3	TRBJ1-2	-	-	CASSPKTGGGYTF	TGTGCCAGCAGCCCAAAGACGGGTGGCGGCTACACCTTC
TRBV7-6	TRBJ2-1	-	-	CASRLPPNNGQFF	TGTGCCAGCAGATTACCACCCAACAATGGGCAGTTCTTC
TRBV19	TRBJ1-1	TRBD1	-	CASSTDRVAAFF	TGTGCCAGTAGTACCGACAGGGTCGCAGCTTTCTTT
TRBV10-3	TRBJ2-1	TRBD2	few	CAISGRAGVGNEQFF	TGTGCCATCAGTGGGAGAGCGGGGGTGGGGAATGAGCAGTTCTTC
TRBV20-1	TRBJ2-3	-	medium-sized	CSARPTRGNTDTQYF	TGCAGTGCTAGACCGACTAGGGGGAACACAGATACGCAGTATTTT
TRBV4-1	TRBJ2-1	-	medium-sized	CASSQGRSPYNEQFF	TGCGCCAGCAGCCAAGGCAGGTCCCCCTACAATGAGCAGTTCTTC
TRBV19	TRBJ2-1	-	few	CASSIGSWRREQFF	TGTGCCAGTAGTATAGGGAGTTGGCGGAGGGAACAGTTCTTC
TRBV5-5	TRBJ1-5	-	many	CASSFLGGAGEPQHF	TGTGCCAGCAGCTTCCTCGGGGGGGCAGGGGAGCCCCAGCATTTT
TRBV28	TRBJ1-1	-	-	CASRRDGGLAAFF	TGTGCCAGCAGGAGGGACGGGGGGCTGGCAGCTTTCTTT
TRBV5-1	TRBJ1-1	-	once	CASSLQGEGEASF	TGTGCCAGCAGCTTGCAGGGTGAGGGAGAAGCTTCCTTT
TRBV10-2	TRBJ1-5	TRBD1	many	CATTGESNQPQHF	TGCGCCACTACAGGGGAGAGCAATCAGCCCCAGCATTTT
TRBV2	TRBJ1-5	-	few	CASRNREGLNQPQHF	TGTGCCAGCAGGAACAGGGAAGGTTTGAATCAGCCCCAGCATTTT
TRBV7-2	TRBJ2-3	-	medium-sized	CASSPNPTDTQYF	TGTGCCAGCAGCCCAAACCCCACAGATACGCAGTATTTT
TRBV18	TRBJ1-1	-	few	CASSPLSGQGTEAFF	TGTGCCAGCTCACCACTATCGGGGCAGGGCACTGAAGCTTTCTTT
TRBV27	TRBJ2-1	-	few	CASSFRAGNYNEQFF	TGTGCCAGCAGTTTTCGGGCGGGGAACTACAATGAGCAGTTCTTC
TRBV19	TRBJ2-1	-	many	CASSINPGHAYNEQFF	TGTGCCAGTAGTATAAATCCCGGGCATGCCTACAATGAGCAGTTCTTC
TRBV18	TRBJ2-1	-	many	CASSLGQSNEQFF	TGTGCCAGCTCGCTCGGACAAAGCAATGAGCAGTTCTTC
TRBV20-1	TRBJ2-3	-	medium-sized	CSVLGLTDTQYF	TGCAGTGTTCTGGGGCTCACAGATACGCAGTATTTT
TRBV28	TRBJ1-5	TRBD1	medium-sized	CASRGQISNQPQHF	TGTGCCAGCAGGGGACAGATTAGCAATCAGCCCCAGCATTTT
TRBV30	TRBJ2-2	-	many	CAWHPGLVGELFF	TGTGCCTGGCATCCCGGGCTAGTGGGGGAGCTGTTTTTT
TRBV7-8	TRBJ2-7	TRBD2	-	CASSLSPRSGFSYEQHF	TGTGCCAGCAGCTTATCCCCCCGTAGCGGGTTTTCTTACGAGCAGCACTTC
TRBV6-5	TRBJ1-2	-	medium-sized	CATIPGAGYGYTF	TGTGCCACCATCCCAGGAGCGGGCTATGGCTACACCTTC
TRBV3-1	TRBJ1-1	TRBD1	many	CASSHDPPGQLMNTEAFF	TGTGCCAGCAGCCACGACCCTCCGGGACAGCTCATGAACACTGAAGCTTTCTTT
TRBV30	TRBJ2-3	-	-	CAWSLDSSTDTQYF	TGTGCCTGGAGTCTGGACAGTAGCACAGATACGCAGTATTTT
TRBV5-5	TRBJ1-2	-	many	CASRRGTETYGYTF	TGTGCCAGCAGGCGCGGGACTGAGACCTATGGCTACACCTTC
TRBV29-1	TRBJ2-1	-	medium-sized	CSASRDNEQFF	TGCAGCGCGTCCCGGGACAATGAGCAGTTCTTC